This TCR beta chain was obtained from a study of blood T cells in healthy people across ages. Whole-study findings and limits: Diversity was higher, and naive CD4+ cells more numerous, in long-lived donors than in aged donors. Naive T cell percentage showed a strong correlation with TCR beta diversity. As age increased, TCR beta diversity per million T cells fell in a roughly linear fashion.

In the case of this clonotype: The antigen remains unidentified.

Germline-derived CDR1 and CDR2 are SEHNR and FQNEAQ (reference sequence). V dropped 6 bases and J dropped 5; count of bases not matched to a gene: 3. The CDR3 covers 12 residues. For the second PCR, which ran for about 6 to 12 cycles, a sample-barcoded 5' primer and a J-beta primer mix were used. Through a template-switch adaptor with 12 random nucleotides, each cDNA molecule received a tag. TCRdb re-analysed the 5' RACE reads in MiXCR, keeping a single row per CDR3 protein. The repertoire holds about 940,000 distinct CDR3 sequences, with around 48% as singletons. The genes are TRBV7-9 and TRBJ1-2, with 7 bases aligning to TRBD1. The receptor was derived from a man aged 25 to 40 in good health. What was sequenced was blood. For the CDR3, the DNA is TGTGCCAGCAGGAGGGACAGTTATGGCTACACCTTC. Encoded protein: CASRRDSYGYTF.